This TCR beta chain was observed in a study of Ad26.COV2.S vaccination and SARS-CoV-2 variants. Trimming shortened V by 1 base and J by 3 bases, and 5 bases separated the two germline ends. The germline V gene has CDR1 SGHTA and CDR2 FQGNSA. The CDR3 spans 13 residues. Study-level results: Total T cell responses were possibly underestimated by TCR breadth and depth analyses.

This sample's treatment: 19 received Ad26.COV2.S at low or high dose, single or two shots; roughly five received placebo; per-sample allocation not given. Each sample was drawn 63 days after the first injection (of vaccine or placebo). Remarks on this clone: Antigen unknown. This same CDR3 is encoded by further DNA sequences in the sample.

The data were produced by immunoSEQ multiplex PCR, yet TCRdb's version contains in-frame clones alone and is incomplete. The data hold around 400,000 clones, with approximately 92% observed a single time. The rearrangement joins TRBV7-2 to TRBJ2-3; D is ambiguous. The sequence derives from a person between 18 and 65 years old who received the Ad26.COV2.S COVID-19 vaccine or a placebo. Sequenced here: peripheral blood, sampled in a trial of Ad26.COV2.S vaccine versus placebo. The CDR3 DNA follows: TGTGCCAGCAGCTTAGTTTGGACAGATACGCAGTATTTT. Protein: CASSLVWTDTQYF.